Given below is one TCR beta chain in context. The antigen remains unidentified. This record comes from a study of shared clonotypes between healthy human individuals. Germline loops: CDR1 SGHAT, CDR2 FQNNGV. The length of the CDR3 is 16 residues. J lost 2 bases, V lost 0 bases, and 6 bases had no gene match. Study conclusions and caveats: Memory subsets generally showed lower estimated richness than naive subsets.

In the authors' methods: Without quality scores, immunoSEQ junctional reads could not be filtered like full-length reads. TCRdb's table, derived via immunoSEQ multiplex PCR, lists solely in-frame clones and lacks some. The V and J calls and clone size were taken over from that table, and D and trimming were inferred from the DNA. The profile covers roughly 2.6 million clones, with more than 80% appearing a single time and roughly 0.15% taken by the ten largest. Sample: naive CD4+ T cells sorted from blood. As for subset: CD45RA+ positively selected. The chain couples TRBV11-2 to TRBJ2-7; 8 bases agree with TRBD2. The TCR originated in a man between 18 and 35 years old in good health. The CDR3 DNA sequence: TGTGCCAGCAGCTTAGATTCTAGCGGGTTCACCTACGAGCAGTACTTC. Translation: CASSLDSSGFTYEQYF.